This TCR beta chain emerged from a study of cytomegalovirus exposure and HLA in healthy donors. The overall study: Earlier, roughly 180 million T cells were analyzed, and approximately 110 million unique TCR beta sequences were found among them.

Researchers ran the PCR with 60 Vbeta and 13 Jbeta primers. Only in-frame clones appear in the TCRdb table, and some are missing; sequencing was by immunoSEQ multiplex PCR. Its table records about 90,000 clones. In the case of this clone: Its antigen remains unknown.

Overall study findings and caveats: The study listed some 160 cytomegalovirus-associated TCR beta chains. The later analysis indicated that the majority of CMV-associated TCR beta chains appeared HLA-restricted. CMV serostatus alone was available as immune exposure information.

This TCR derives from a woman aged 25 to 39 in good health and CMV-seronegative. The sequencing input was PBMCs.

CDR3: CASSPQRGVENEQFF. The DNA of the CDR3 is TGCGCCAGCAGCCCGCAGCGGGGAGTAGAGAATGAGCAGTTCTTC. The rearrangement joins TRBV5-1 to TRBJ2-1; 7 nucleotides match TRBD2. CDR3 length equals 15 residues. With V trimmed by 4 bases and J by 7 bases, 11 bases remained unmatched. Germline CDR1 SGHRS, CDR2 YFSETQ.